This T cell receptor (beta chain) was obtained from a study of response to subunit inactivated influenza vaccine. J lost 0 bases, V lost 5 bases, and 6 bases had no gene match. Per germline, CDR1 MNHNS and CDR2 SASEGT. The CDR3 contains 15 residues. This clonotype was seen many times. TCRdb passed the RT-PCR reads through MiXCR, listing each CDR3 protein once. The sample contains over 400,000 distinct CDR3 sequences, around 13% of which appear only once. This clonotype was sampled from a man over 45 who received an inactivated influenza vaccine. The specimen comprised PBMCs from blood, sampled about 40 days after vaccination. The rearrangement uses TRBV6-1 and TRBJ2-7; 8 bases match TRBD2. In nucleotides, the CDR3 is TGTGCCAGCAGTAAATTAGCGGGGCCCTCCTACGAGCAGTACTTC. Translating gives CASSKLAGPSYEQYF.